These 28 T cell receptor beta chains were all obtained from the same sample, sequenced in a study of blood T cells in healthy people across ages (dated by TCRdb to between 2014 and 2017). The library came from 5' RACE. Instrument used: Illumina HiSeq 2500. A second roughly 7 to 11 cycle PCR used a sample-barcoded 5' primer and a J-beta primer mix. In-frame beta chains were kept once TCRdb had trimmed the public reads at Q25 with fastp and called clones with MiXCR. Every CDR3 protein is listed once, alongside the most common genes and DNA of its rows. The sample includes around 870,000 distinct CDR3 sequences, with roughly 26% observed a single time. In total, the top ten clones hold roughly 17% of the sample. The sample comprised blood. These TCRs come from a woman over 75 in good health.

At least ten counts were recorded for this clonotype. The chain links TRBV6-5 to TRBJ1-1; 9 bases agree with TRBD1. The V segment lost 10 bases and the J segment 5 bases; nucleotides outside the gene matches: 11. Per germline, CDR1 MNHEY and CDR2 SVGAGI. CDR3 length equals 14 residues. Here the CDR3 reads CATTQGAGSTEAFF. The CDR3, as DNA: TGTGCCACCACACAGGGGGCCGGGAGTACTGAAGCTTTCTTT.

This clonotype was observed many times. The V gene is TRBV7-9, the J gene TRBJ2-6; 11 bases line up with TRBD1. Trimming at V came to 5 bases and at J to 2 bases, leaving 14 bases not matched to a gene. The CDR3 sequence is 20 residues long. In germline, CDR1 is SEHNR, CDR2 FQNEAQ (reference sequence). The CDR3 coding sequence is TGTGCCAGCAGCCCGACCGGGACAGGGGGATCAAACACTGGGGCCAACGTCCTGACTTTC. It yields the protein CASSPTGTGGSNTGANVLTF.

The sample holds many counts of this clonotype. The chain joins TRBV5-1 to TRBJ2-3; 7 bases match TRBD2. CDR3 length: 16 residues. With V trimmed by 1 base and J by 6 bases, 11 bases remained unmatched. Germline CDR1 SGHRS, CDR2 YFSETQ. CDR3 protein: CASSLRPSGGSDTQYF. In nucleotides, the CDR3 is TGCGCCAGCAGCTTGCGCCCTAGCGGCGGTTCCGATACGCAGTATTTT.

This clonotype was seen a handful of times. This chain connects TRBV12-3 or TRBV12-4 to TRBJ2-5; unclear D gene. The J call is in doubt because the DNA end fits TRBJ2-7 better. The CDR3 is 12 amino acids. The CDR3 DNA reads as TGTGCCAGCAGCCTAATAGGAGACGAGCAGTACTTC. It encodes CASSLIGDEQYF.

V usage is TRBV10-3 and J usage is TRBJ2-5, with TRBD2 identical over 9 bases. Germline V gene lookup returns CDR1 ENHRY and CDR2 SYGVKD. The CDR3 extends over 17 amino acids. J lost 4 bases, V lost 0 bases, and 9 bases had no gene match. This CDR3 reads CAISESGVAGDSETQYF. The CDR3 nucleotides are TGTGCCATCAGTGAGTCGGGAGTAGCGGGGGACTCAGAGACCCAGTACTTC.

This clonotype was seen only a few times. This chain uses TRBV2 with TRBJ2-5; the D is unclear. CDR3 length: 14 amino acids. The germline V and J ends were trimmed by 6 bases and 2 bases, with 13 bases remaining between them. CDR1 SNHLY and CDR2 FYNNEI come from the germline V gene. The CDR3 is CASSSPRTQETQYF. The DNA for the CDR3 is TGTGCCAGCAGCTCACCCAGGACGCAAGAGACCCAGTACTTC.

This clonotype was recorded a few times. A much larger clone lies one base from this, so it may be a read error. The CDR3 DNA is TGTGCCAGCAGGGGGACAGGACAGACCCAGTACTTC. Protein product: CASRGTGQTQYF. The chain joins TRBV6-2 or TRBV6-3 to TRBJ2-5; the match to TRBD1 covers 8 bases. From germline, CDR1 is MNHEY and CDR2 SVGEGT. The CDR3 consists of 12 residues. With 6 bases clipped from V and 6 bases from J, the junction kept 3 bases outside the gene matches.

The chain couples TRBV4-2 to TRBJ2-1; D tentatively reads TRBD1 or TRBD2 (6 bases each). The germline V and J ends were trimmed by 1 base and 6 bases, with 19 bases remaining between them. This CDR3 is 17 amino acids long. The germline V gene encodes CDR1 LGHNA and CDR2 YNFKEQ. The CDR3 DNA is TGTGCCAGCAGCCAAGGTGGGGGAGGAGTCAGGGGCAATGAGCAGTTCTTC. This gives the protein CASSQGGGGVRGNEQFF.

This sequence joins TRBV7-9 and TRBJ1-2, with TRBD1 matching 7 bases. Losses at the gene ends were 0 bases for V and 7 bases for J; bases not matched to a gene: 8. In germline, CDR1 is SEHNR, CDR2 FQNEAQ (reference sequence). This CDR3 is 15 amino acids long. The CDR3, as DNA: TGTGCCAGCAGCTTAGCGGCCACAGGGGAACGTGGCTACACCTTC. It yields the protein CASSLAATGERGYTF.

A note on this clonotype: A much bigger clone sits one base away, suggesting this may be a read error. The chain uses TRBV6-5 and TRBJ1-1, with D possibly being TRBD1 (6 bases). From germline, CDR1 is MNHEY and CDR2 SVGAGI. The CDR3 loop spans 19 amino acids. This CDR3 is CANSYSVLYWHREGTEAFF. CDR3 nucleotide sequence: TGTGCCAACAGTTACTCGGTCTTATATTGGCACAGGGAGGGCACTGAAGCTTTCTTT.

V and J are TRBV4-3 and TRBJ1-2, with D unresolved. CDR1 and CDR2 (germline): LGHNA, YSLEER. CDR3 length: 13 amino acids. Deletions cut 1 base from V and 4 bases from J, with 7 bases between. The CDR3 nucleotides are TGCGCCAGCAGCCAAGCAGTACTCTATGGCTACACCTTC. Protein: CASSQAVLYGYTF.

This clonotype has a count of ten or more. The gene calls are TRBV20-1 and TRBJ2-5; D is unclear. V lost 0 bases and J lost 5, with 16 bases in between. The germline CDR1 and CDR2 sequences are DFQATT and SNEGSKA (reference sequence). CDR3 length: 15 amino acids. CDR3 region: CSARDPVWGGETQYF. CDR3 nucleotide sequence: TGCAGTGCTAGAGATCCGGTTTGGGGTGGGGAGACCCAGTACTTC.

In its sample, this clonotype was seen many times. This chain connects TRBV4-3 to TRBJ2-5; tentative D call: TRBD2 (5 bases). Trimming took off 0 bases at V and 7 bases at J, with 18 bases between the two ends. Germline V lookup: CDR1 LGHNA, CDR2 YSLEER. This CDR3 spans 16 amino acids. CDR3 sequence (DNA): TGCGCCAGCAGCCAAGAATTTACGGGATTCGCGCGGACCCAGTACTTC. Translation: CASSQEFTGFARTQYF.

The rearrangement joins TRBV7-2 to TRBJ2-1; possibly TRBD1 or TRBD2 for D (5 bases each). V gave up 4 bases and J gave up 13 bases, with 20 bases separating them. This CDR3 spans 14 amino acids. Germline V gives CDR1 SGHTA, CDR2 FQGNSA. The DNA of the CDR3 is TGTGCCAGCAGCTCCCGGGACGGCAGGGTGTTACAGTTCTTC. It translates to CASSSRDGRVLQFF.

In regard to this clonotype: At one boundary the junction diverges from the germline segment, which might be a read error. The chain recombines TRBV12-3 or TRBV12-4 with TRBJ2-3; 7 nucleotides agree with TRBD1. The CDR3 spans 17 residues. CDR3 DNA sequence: TGTGCCAGCAAGCCGGGACAGCCACTCCCGAGCACAGATACGCGGTATTTT. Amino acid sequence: CASKPGQPLPSTDTRYF.

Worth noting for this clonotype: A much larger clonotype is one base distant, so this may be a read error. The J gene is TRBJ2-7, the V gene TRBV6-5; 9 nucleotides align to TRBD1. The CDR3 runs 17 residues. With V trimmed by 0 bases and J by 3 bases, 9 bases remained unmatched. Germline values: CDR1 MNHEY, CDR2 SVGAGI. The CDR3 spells CASSYSTQGARSYEQYF. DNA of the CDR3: TGTGCCAGCAGTTACTCCACACAGGGGGCGCGAAGCTACGAGCAGTACTTC.

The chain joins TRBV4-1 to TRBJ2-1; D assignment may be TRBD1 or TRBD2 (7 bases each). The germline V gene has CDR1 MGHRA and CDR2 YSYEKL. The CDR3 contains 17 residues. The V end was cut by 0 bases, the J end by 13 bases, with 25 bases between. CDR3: CASSQDPGAGGRETQFF. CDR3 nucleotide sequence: TGCGCCAGCAGCCAAGACCCCGGGGCAGGGGGGAGGGAGACCCAGTTCTTC.

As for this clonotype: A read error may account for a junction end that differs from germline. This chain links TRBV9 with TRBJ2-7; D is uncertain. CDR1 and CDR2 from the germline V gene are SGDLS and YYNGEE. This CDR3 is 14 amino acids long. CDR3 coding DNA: TGTGCCGGCAGCGTAGCTCAGGAAAACTACGAGCAGTACTTC. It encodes CAGSVAQENYEQYF.

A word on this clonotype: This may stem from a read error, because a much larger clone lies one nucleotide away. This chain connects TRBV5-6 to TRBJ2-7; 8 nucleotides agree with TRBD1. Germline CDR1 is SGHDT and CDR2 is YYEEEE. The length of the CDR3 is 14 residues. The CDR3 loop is CVSSTAGGNHEQYF. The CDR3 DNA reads TGTGTCAGCAGCACCGCAGGGGGCAACCACGAGCAGTACTTC. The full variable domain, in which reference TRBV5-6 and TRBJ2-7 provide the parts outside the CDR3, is DAGVTQSPTHLIKTRGQQVTLRCSPKSGHDTVSWYQQALGQGPQFIFQYYEEEERQRGNFPDRFSGHQFPNYSSELNVNALLLGDSALYLCVSSTAGGNHEQYFGPGTRLTVT.

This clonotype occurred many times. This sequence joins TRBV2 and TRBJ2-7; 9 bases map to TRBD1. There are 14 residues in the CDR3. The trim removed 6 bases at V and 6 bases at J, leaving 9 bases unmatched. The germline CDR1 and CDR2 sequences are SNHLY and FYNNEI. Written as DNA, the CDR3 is TGTGCCAGCAGCGGCGGGGACAGGGTTAGCGAGCAGTACTTC. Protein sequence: CASSGGDRVSEQYF.

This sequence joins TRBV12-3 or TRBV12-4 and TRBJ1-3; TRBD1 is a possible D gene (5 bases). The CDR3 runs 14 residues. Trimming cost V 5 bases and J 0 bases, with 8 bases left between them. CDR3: CASSRQSSGNTIYF. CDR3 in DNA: TGTGCCAGCAGTCGACAGAGCTCTGGAAACACCATATATTTT.

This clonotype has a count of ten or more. The CDR3 DNA sequence: TGTGCCAGCGATCAAAGAGCAGGACTCCAAGAGACCCAGTACTTC. Its protein product is CASDQRAGLQETQYF. The rearrangement links TRBV12-3 or TRBV12-4 to TRBJ2-5, with D possibly matching TRBD2 (5 bases). Trimming removed 8 bases at V and 1 base at J, with 17 bases between. The CDR3 runs 15 residues.

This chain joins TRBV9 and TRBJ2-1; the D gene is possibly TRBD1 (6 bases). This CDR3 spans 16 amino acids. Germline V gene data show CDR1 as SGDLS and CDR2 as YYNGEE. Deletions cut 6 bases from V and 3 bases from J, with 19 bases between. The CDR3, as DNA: TGTGCCAGCACCTTAGGGGAAGGGGGTAACTACAATGAGCAGTTCTTC. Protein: CASTLGEGGNYNEQFF.

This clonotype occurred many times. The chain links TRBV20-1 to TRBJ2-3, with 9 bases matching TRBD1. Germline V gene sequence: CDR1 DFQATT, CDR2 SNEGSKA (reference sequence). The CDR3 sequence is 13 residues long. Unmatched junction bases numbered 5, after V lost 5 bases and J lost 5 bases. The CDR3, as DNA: TGCAGTGCTGGACAGGGGAGTCTAGATACGCAGTATTTT. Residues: CSAGQGSLDTQYF.

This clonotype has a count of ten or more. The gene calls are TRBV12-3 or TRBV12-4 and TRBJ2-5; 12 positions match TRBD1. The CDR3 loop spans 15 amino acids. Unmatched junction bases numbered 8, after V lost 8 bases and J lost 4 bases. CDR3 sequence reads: CASGSGTGGAETQYF. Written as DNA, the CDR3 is TGTGCCAGCGGAAGTGGGACAGGGGGCGCAGAGACCCAGTACTTC.

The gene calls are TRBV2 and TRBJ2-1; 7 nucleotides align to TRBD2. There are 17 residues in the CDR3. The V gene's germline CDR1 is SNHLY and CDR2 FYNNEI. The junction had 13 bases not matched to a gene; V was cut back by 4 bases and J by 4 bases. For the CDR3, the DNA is TGTGCCAGCAGTGTGGCCGGGACTACCCACCTGTACAATGAGCAGTTCTTC. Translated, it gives CASSVAGTTHLYNEQFF.

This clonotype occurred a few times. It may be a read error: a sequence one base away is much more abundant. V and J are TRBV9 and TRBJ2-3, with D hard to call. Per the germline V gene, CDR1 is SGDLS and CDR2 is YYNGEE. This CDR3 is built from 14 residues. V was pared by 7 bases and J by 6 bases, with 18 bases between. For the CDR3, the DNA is TGTGCCAGCGTCTACAGAACCTTCTGGGATACGCAGTATTTT. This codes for CASVYRTFWDTQYF.

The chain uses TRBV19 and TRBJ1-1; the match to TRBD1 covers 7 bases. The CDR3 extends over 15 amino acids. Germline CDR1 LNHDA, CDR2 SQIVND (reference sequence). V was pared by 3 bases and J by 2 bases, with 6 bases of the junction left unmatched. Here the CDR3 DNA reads TGTGCCAGTAGTATTACCGGGACAGCTAACACTGAAGCTTTCTTT. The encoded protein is CASSITGTANTEAFF.